The sequence of this TCR beta chain was determined in a study of beta chain features in type 1 diabetes. Study overall: Sorted cells numbering around 100,000,000 were examined across all samples.

The isolated RNA, all of it, was reverse transcribed, so expressed TCRB transcripts were what got sequenced. Generated by immunoSEQ multiplex PCR, the TCRdb table keeps only in-frame clones and is missing some. The sample records 240,000 or so clones, 68% being singletons. This CDR3 region has 16 residues. The germline CDR1 and CDR2 sequences are SGHRS and YFSETQ. Trimming took 4 bases from V and 1 from J; bases not matched to a gene: 8. Sample: naive CD4+ T cells from blood. The clonotype originates from a man aged 25 to 45 in good health. The V call is TRBV5-1, the J call TRBJ2-5; 9 nucleotides match TRBD2. The CDR3 loop is CASSPGSSGVQETQYF. As DNA, the CDR3 is TGCGCCAGCAGCCCAGGGTCTAGCGGGGTCCAAGAGACCCAGTACTTC.